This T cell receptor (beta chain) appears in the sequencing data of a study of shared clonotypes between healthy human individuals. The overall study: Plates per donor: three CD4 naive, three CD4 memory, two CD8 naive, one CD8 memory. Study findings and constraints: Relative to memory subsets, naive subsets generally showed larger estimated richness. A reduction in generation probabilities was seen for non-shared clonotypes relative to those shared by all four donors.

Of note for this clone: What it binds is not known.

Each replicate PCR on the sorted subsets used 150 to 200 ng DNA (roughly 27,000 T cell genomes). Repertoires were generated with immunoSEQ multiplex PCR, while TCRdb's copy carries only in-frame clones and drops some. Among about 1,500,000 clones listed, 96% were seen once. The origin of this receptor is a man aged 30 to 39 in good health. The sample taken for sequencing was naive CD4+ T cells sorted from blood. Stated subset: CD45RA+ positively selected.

The CDR3 reads CASSYDQPSYNEQFF. The CDR3 DNA reads TGTGCCAGCAGTTATGACCAACCCTCCTACAATGAGCAGTTCTTC. V gene TRBV6-5 combines with J gene TRBJ2-1; D is unclear. The germline V gene encodes CDR1 MNHEY and CDR2 SVGAGI. Trimming removed 3 bases from V and 0 bases from J, with 9 bases in between. This CDR3 contains 15 residues.